The 24 T cell receptor beta chains given below trace back to one sample, sequenced in a study of neoadjuvant anti-PD-1 for oral cavity cancer. As to time point: after neoadjuvant nivolumab, at surgical resection. Assay: immunoSEQ multiplex PCR; the TCRdb copy retains only in-frame clones and omits some. The table shows 14,000 or so clones, with roughly 77% occurring only once. This specimen consisted of PBMCs, obtained after nivolumab (anti-PD-1) treatment. All receptors come from a person between 40 and 85 years old with oral cavity squamous cell carcinoma.

The rearrangement uses TRBV9 and TRBJ2-3; no reliable D call. Trimming took 0 bases from V and 1 from J, leaving 9 bases between them. In germline, CDR1 is SGDLS, CDR2 YYNGEE. This CDR3 has 15 residues. The CDR3 reads CASSVDPARTDTQYF. The CDR3 nucleotides are TGTGCCAGCAGCGTAGACCCGGCCCGCACAGATACGCAGTATTTT.

The chain couples TRBV20-1 to TRBJ2-7; D gene ambiguous. CDR1 DFQATT and CDR2 SNEGSKA come from the germline V gene (reference sequence). Trimming pared 3 bases from V and 5 bases from J, leaving 5 bases between. This CDR3 contains 10 residues. CDR3: CSASDHEQYF. As DNA, the CDR3 is TGCAGTGCTAGCGATCACGAGCAGTACTTC.

This clone was seen just once. V usage is TRBV27 and J usage is TRBJ2-7, with TRBD1 matching 12 bases. The CDR3 runs 18 residues. Germline CDR1 is MNHEY and CDR2 is SMNVEV (reference sequence). V was clipped by 2 bases and J by 3 bases; unmatched bases: 11. The DNA of the CDR3 is TGTGCCAGCAGTTTAAGTGGGGGACAGGGGGCGGAAAGCTACGAGCAGTACTTC. Translated, it gives CASSLSGGQGAESYEQYF.

The chain carries TRBV15 and TRBJ2-3; TRBD1 matches at 9 bases. Germline values: CDR1 LNHNV, CDR2 YYDKDF (reference sequence). The CDR3 runs to 16 residues. The J segment lost 4 bases and the V segment lost 1 base, leaving 6 bases of the junction unmatched. The DNA of the CDR3 is TGTGCCACCAGCAGAGCTGGGACAGGGCGCGCAGATACGCAGTATTTT. As protein: CATSRAGTGRADTQYF.

The CDR3 bases are TGCAGCGTTACGGCGGGAGTCGGGGAGCTGTTTTTT. This gives the protein CSVTAGVGELFF. The rearrangement uses TRBV29-1 and TRBJ2-2, with 7 bases aligning to TRBD2. Trimming took 5 bases from V and 7 from J; bases not matched to a gene: 4. Germline CDR1 reads SQVTM; CDR2 reads ANQGSEA. The CDR3 sequence is 12 residues long.

This chain connects TRBV4-1 to TRBJ2-5, with TRBD2 matching 8 bases. CDR3 size: 16 residues. The germline V gene encodes CDR1 MGHRA and CDR2 YSYEKL. J was trimmed by 5 bases and V by 1 base; bases with no gene match: 9. In DNA form, the CDR3 reads TGCGCCAGCAGCCAAGGGGCCGGGGGGGCCCTTGAGACCCAGTACTTC. Its translation is CASSQGAGGALETQYF.

This clone was seen a single time. This chain joins TRBV5-1 and TRBJ2-5, with 8 bases aligning to TRBD2. V lost 9 bases to trimming and J lost 4 bases; unmatched junction nucleotides: 14. This CDR3 contains 15 residues. Germline V gene lookup returns CDR1 SGHRS and CDR2 YFSETQ. The CDR3 loop reads CATSSGGRTLETQYF. The CDR3 nucleotides are TGCGCCACCTCAAGCGGCGGGAGGACTTTAGAGACCCAGTACTTC.

This clone was seen once. The V gene is TRBV5-1, the J gene TRBJ2-3, with 11 nucleotides matching TRBD2. V trimming: 10 bases; J trimming: 3 bases; junction bases outside the gene matches: 7. Germline V gene data show CDR1 as SGHRS and CDR2 as YFSETQ. CDR3 length: 14 residues. The CDR3 DNA is TGCGCCTCAAGACTAGCGGGATGGACAGATACGCAGTATTTT. Amino acid sequence: CASRLAGWTDTQYF.

The gene calls are TRBV7-9 and TRBJ1-1, with D possibly being TRBD1 (6 bases). The germline V and J ends were trimmed by 5 bases and 4 bases, with 11 bases remaining between them. CDR1 and CDR2 (germline): SEHNR, FQNEAQ (reference sequence). The CDR3 sequence is 13 residues long. CDR3 residues: CASSRRDTTEAFF. In nucleotides, the CDR3 is TGTGCCAGCAGCCGGCGGGACACCACTGAAGCTTTCTTT.

The chain has TRBV4-1 and TRBJ1-1; D is ambiguous. V dropped 5 bases and J dropped 4 bases, with 23 bases sitting between them. The germline V gene encodes CDR1 MGHRA and CDR2 YSYEKL. CDR3 length equals 17 residues. CDR3 region: CASSGIGSWGSSTEAFF. In DNA, the CDR3 is TGCGCCAGCAGCGGAATCGGGAGCTGGGGATCGAGCACTGAAGCTTTCTTT.

This clone was recorded a few times. The chain recombines TRBV7-9 with TRBJ1-2; D remains unclear. Germline-derived CDR1 and CDR2 are SEHNR and FQNEAQ (reference sequence). The germline V and J ends were trimmed by 0 bases and 7 bases, with 9 bases remaining between them. This CDR3 has 13 residues. The CDR3 loop reads CASSLAIAGGYTF. CDR3 in DNA: TGTGCCAGCAGCTTAGCGATTGCAGGTGGCTACACCTTC.

This clone was observed a handful of times. The chain joins TRBV27 to TRBJ1-1, with D tentatively TRBD1 (5 bases). This CDR3 has 15 amino acids. Trimming took off 1 base at V and 0 bases at J, with 9 bases between the two ends. Per the germline V gene, CDR1 is MNHEY and CDR2 is SMNVEV (reference sequence). The CDR3 DNA reads TGTGCCAGCAGTTTATTCGGGGGTATGAACACTGAAGCTTTCTTT. Translating it yields CASSLFGGMNTEAFF.

The chain employs TRBV28 and TRBJ2-3, with 10 bases that match TRBD2. Looked up from germline, CDR1 is MDHEN and CDR2 is SYDVKM. This CDR3 is built from 16 residues. Germline trimming cut 7 bases from V and 8 bases from J; bases unmatched to any gene: 15. CDR3 bases: TGTGCCAGCACCTCAAGCGGGGGGGCCCCCTTGGGTACGCAGTATTTT. Amino acids: CASTSSGGAPLGTQYF. Complete variable domain (other parts from reference TRBV28 and TRBJ2-3): DVKVTQSSRYLVKRTGEKVFLECVQDMDHENMFWYRQDPGLGLRLIYFSYDVKMKEKGDIPEGYSVSREKKERFSLILESASTNQTSMYLCASTSSGGAPLGTQYFGPGTRLTVL.

This chain links TRBV5-1 with TRBJ2-3, with a tentative D call TRBD2 (5 bases). CDR1 is SGHRS, CDR2 YFSETQ, per germline. The CDR3 covers 14 residues. Between the trimmed V and J ends, which lost 3 bases and 2 bases, there was a span of 10 bases. The DNA for the CDR3 is TGCGCCAGCAGCTCAGCCGGGAACACAGATACGCAGTATTTT. This codes for CASSSAGNTDTQYF.

This rearrangement joins TRBV27 to TRBJ2-1; D unresolved. This CDR3 contains 11 residues. V was pared by 6 bases and J by 7 bases, with 7 bases between. Germline loops: CDR1 MNHEY, CDR2 SMNVEV (reference sequence). The CDR3 is CASRGRNEQFF. In nucleotides, the CDR3 is TGTGCCAGCAGGGGCCGTAATGAGCAGTTCTTC.

This sequence joins TRBV5-1 and TRBJ2-5; 7 bases fit TRBD2. V trimming: 1 base; J trimming: 5 bases; junction bases outside the gene matches: 11. This CDR3 is built from 16 residues. Germline CDR1 reads SGHRS; CDR2 reads YFSETQ. CDR3 in DNA: TGCGCCAGCAGCTTGTCCTCCGGGGCGGGGGATGAGACCCAGTACTTC. It is translated as CASSLSSGAGDETQYF.

This clone turned up a few times. The genes are TRBV30 and TRBJ1-1, with unresolved D. CDR3 size: 13 residues. Trimming left V 1 base short and J 0 bases short, with 6 bases between. Germline lookup yields CDR1 GTSNPN and CDR2 SVGIG (reference sequence). The CDR3 region is CAWSANMNTEAFF. The CDR3, as DNA: TGTGCCTGGAGTGCTAATATGAACACTGAAGCTTTCTTT.

The V and J genes are TRBV19 and TRBJ2-7, with 10 bases aligning to TRBD1. CDR3 length: 15 amino acids. Germline CDR1 LNHDA, CDR2 SQIVND (reference sequence). Losses at the gene ends were 5 bases for V and 4 bases for J; bases not matched to a gene: 8. The CDR3 nucleotides read TGTGCCAGTAGTTTAAACCCGGGACAGGGGTACGAGCAGTACTTC. It encodes CASSLNPGQGYEQYF.

The V call is TRBV5-1, the J call TRBJ2-7, with 8 bases identical to TRBD1. The CDR3 extends over 14 amino acids. The trim removed 5 bases at V and 5 bases at J, leaving 9 bases unmatched. Germline loops: CDR1 SGHRS, CDR2 YFSETQ. Here the CDR3 reads CASRQKPDRDEQYF. The CDR3 DNA follows: TGCGCCAGCAGACAAAAGCCGGACAGGGACGAGCAGTACTTC. The full variable domain, its missing parts supplied by reference TRBV5-1 and TRBJ2-7, is KAGVTQTPRYLIKTRGQQVTLSCSPISGHRSVSWYQQTPGQGLQFLFEYFSETQRNKGNFPGRFSGRQFSNSRSEMNVSTLELGDSALYLCASRQKPDRDEQYFGPGTRLTVT.

The chain links TRBV7-2 to TRBJ2-1, with TRBD1 identical over 8 bases. V was pared by 11 bases and J by 8 bases, with 8 bases of the junction left unmatched. The CDR3 extends over 12 amino acids. From germline, CDR1 is SGHTA and CDR2 FQGNSA. DNA for the CDR3: TGTGCCGCCCGGACAGGGTGGGATGAGCAGTTCTTC. Translating it yields CAARTGWDEQFF.

The chain combines TRBV7-9 with TRBJ1-3; the D is unclear. The germline V gene encodes CDR1 SEHNR and CDR2 FQNEAQ (reference sequence). V lost 1 base, J lost 2 bases, and 3 bases lay in between. The CDR3 consists of 13 residues. CDR3 sequence reads: CASSLGTGNTIYF. The DNA of the CDR3 is TGTGCCAGCAGCTTAGGGACTGGAAACACCATATATTTT.

The J gene is TRBJ2-3, the V gene TRBV25-1; D perhaps matches TRBD1 (6 bases). In germline, CDR1 is MGHDK, CDR2 SYGVNS. The CDR3 has 15 amino acids. Trimming shortened V by 4 bases and J by 4 bases, and 15 bases separated the two germline ends. The CDR3 spells CASSGDRSAADTQYF. The CDR3 nucleotides are TGTGCCAGCAGTGGAGACAGGTCGGCGGCAGATACGCAGTATTTT.

This clone has only a few counts. The rearrangement links TRBV4-1 to TRBJ1-5; D gene unclear. The V gene's germline CDR1 is MGHRA and CDR2 YSYEKL. The CDR3 runs 14 residues. The V and J ends lost 6 bases and 0 bases respectively, with 9 bases between them. This CDR3 reads CASSMVNSNQPQHF. The CDR3 DNA reads TGCGCCAGCAGTATGGTAAATAGCAATCAGCCCCAGCATTTT.

The rearrangement joins TRBV19 to TRBJ2-3; D is perhaps TRBD1 or TRBD2 (5 bases each). This CDR3 contains 14 residues. Trimming pared 5 bases from V and 1 base from J, leaving 10 bases between. The V gene's germline CDR1 is LNHDA and CDR2 SQIVND (reference sequence). In nucleotides, the CDR3 is TGTGCCAGTAGTCCCGGGGACCGCACAGATACGCAGTATTTT. Protein: CASSPGDRTDTQYF.